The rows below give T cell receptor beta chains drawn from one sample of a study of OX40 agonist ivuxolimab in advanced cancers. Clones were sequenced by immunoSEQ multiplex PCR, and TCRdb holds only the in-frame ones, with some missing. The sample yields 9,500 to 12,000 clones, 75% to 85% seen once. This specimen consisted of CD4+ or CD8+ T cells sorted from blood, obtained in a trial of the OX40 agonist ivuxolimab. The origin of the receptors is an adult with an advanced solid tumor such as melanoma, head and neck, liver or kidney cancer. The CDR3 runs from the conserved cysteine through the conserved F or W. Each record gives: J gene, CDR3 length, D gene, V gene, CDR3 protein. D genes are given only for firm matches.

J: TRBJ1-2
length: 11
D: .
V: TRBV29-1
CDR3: CSVVGDYGYTF

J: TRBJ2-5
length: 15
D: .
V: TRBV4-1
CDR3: CASSQDQGAWETQYF

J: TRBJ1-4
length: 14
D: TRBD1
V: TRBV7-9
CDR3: CASSPDRGPEKLFF

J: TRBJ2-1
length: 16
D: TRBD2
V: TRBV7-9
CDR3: CASSLGGSGTHNEQFF

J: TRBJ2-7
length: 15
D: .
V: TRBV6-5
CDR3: CASSYSWGTSYEQYF

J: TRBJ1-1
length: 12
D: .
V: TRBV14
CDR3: CASTWGNTEAFF

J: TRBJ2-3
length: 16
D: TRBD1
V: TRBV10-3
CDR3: CAISESVGGGGDTQYF

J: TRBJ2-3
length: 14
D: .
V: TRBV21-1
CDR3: CASSKSRWRDTQYF

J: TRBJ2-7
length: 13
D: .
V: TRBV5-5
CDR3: CASSGKGPHEQYF

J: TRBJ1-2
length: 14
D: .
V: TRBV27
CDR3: CASKTGGLRDGYTF

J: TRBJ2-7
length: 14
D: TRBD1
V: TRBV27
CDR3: CASSLEGQGNEQYF

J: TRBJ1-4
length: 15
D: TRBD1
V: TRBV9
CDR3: CASSVGGQPNEKLFF

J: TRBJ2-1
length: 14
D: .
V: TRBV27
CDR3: CASTGAGVDNEQFF

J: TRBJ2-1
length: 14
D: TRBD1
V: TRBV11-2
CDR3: CASSLVGTGDEQFF

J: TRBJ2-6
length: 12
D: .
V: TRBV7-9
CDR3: CASSSDRNVLTF

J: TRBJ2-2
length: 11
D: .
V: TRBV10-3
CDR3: CAGGAGGELFF

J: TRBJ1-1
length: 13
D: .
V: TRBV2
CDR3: CASSEWRNTEAFF

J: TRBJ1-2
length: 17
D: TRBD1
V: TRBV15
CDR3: CATSSSYGTGASMGYTF

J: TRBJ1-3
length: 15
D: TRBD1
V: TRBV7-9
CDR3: CASSPRQGWGNTIYF

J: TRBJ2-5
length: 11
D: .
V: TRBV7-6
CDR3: CASSSGETQYF

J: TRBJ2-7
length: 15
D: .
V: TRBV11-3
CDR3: CASSLARGSSYEQYF

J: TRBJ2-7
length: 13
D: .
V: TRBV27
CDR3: CASSPYPTYEQYF

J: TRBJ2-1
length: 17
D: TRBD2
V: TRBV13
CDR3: CASSLLYEGLAGNEQFF

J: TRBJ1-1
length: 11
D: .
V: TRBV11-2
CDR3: CASSLVVEAFF

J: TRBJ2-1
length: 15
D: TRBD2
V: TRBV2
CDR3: CASRASGGAYNEQFF

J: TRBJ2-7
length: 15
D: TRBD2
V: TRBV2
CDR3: CASRGGLGAQYEQYF

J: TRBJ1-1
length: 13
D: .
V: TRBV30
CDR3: CAWTTGIYTEAFF

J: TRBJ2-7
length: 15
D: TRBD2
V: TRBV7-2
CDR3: CASSWTSGGAQEQYF

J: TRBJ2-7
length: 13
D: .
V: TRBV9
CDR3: CASGDGLNYEQYF

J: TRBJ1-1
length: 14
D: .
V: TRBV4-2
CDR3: CASSQGPMNTEAFF

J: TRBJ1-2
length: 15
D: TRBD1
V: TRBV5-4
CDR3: CASSFMGQINYGYTF

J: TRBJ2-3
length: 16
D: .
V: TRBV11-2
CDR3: CASSLVGRTSTDTQYF

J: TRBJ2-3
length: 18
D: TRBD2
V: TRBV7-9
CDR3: CASSSPGLAGESTDTQYF

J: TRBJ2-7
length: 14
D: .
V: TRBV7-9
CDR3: CASSPHRLSYEQYF

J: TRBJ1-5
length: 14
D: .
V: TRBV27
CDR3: CASSLGVTNQPQHF

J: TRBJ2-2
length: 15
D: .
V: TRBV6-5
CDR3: CASSPRWGDTGELFF

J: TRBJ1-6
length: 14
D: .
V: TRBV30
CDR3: CAWSGGTSGSPLHF

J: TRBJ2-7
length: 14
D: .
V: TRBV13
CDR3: CASSTHGATYEQYF

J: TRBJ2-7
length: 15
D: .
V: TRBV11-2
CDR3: CASSLGGGVSYEQYF

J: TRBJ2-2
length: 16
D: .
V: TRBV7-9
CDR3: CASSPRLSQNTGELFF

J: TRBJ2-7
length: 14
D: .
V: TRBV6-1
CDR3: CASSEDGPSYEQYF

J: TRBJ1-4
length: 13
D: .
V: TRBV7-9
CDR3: CASSLDGNEKLFF

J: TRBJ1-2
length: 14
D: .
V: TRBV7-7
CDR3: CASSLVPSNYGYTF

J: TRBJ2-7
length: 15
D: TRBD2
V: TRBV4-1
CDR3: CASSQEWAGAYEQYF

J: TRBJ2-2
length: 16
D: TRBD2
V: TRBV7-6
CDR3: CASSFAGGPNTGELFF

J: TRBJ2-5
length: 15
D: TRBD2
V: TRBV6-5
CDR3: CALVLAGGPGETQYF

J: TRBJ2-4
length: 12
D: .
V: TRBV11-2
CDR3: CASSSDGNIQYF

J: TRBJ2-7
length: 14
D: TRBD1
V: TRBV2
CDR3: CASSRPGQIYEQYF

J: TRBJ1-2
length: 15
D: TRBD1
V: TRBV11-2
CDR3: CASSLDGTTGYGYTF

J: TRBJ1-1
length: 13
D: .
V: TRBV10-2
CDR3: CASRHVANTEAFF

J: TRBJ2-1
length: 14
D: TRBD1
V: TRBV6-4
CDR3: CASSPGTGADEQFF